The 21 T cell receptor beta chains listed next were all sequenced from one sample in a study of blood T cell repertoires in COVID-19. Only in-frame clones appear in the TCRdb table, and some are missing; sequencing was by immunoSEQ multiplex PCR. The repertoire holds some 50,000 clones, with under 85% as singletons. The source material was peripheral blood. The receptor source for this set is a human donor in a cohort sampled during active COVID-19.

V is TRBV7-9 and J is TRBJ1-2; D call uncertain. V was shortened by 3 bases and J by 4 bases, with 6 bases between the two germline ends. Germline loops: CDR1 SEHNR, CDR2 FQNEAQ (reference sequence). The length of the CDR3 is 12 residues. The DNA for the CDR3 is TGTGCCAGCAGCTTGATCAGCTATGGCTACACCTTC. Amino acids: CASSLISYGYTF.

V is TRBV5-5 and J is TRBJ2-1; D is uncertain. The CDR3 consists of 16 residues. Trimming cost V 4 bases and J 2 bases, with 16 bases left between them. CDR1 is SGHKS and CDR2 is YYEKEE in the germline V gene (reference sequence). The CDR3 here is CASSDRPGGTYNEQFF. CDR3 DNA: TGTGCCAGCAGCGATCGTCCTGGCGGCACCTACAATGAGCAGTTCTTC.

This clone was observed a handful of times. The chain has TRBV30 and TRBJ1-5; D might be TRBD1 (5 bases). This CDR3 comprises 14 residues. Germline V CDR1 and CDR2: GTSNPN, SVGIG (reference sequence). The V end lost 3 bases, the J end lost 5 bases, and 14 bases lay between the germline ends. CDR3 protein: CAWSRAQRHQPQHF. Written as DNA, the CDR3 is TGTGCCTGGAGCAGGGCCCAACGGCATCAGCCCCAGCATTTT.

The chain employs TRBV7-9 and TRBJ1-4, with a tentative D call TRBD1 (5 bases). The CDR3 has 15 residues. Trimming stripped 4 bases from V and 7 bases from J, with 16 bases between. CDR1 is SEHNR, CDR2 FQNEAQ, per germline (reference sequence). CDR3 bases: TGTGCCAGCAGCTCTGAGACTGACAGCGTTGAAAAACTGTTTTTT. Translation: CASSSETDSVEKLFF.

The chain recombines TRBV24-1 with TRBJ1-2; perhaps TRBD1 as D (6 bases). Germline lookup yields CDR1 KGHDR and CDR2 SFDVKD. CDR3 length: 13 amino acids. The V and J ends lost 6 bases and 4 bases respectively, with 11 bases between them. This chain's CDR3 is CATSPATGYGYTF. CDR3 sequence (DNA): TGTGCCACCAGTCCCGCGACAGGCTATGGCTACACCTTC.

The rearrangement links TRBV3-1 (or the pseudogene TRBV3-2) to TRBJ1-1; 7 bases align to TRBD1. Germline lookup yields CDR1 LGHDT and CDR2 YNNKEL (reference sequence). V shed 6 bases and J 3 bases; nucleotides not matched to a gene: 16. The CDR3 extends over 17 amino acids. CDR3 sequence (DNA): TGTGCCAGCAGTCACGACAGGGAAATGTTCTATTACACTGAAGCTTTCTTT. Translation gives CASSHDREMFYYTEAFF.

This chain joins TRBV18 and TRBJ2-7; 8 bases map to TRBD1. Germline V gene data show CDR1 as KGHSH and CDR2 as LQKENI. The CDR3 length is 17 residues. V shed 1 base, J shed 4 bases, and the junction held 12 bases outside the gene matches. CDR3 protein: CASSPQISGQGNYEQYF. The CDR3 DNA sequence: TGTGCCAGCTCACCACAGATCAGCGGACAGGGAAATTACGAGCAGTACTTC. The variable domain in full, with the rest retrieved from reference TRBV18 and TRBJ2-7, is NAGVMQNPRHLVRRRGQEARLRCSPMKGHSHVYWYRQLPEEGLKFMVYLQKENIIDESGMPKERFSAEFPKEGPSILRIQQVVRGDSAAYFCASSPQISGQGNYEQYFGPGTRLTVT.

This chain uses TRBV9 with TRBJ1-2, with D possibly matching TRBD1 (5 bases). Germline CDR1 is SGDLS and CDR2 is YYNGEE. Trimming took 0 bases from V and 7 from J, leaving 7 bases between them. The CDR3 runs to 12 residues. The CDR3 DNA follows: TGTGCCAGCAGCGTAGAAAGGGGTGGCTACACCTTC. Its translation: CASSVERGGYTF.

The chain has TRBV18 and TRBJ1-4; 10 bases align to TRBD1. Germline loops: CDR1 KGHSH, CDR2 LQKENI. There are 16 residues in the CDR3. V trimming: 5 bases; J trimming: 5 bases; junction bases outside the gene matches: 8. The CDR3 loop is CASSLTGGNANEKLFF. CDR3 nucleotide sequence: TGTGCCAGCTCATTGACAGGGGGCAACGCCAATGAAAAACTGTTTTTT. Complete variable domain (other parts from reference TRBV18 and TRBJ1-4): NAGVMQNPRHLVRRRGQEARLRCSPMKGHSHVYWYRQLPEEGLKFMVYLQKENIIDESGMPKERFSAEFPKEGPSILRIQQVVRGDSAAYFCASSLTGGNANEKLFFGSGTQLSVL.

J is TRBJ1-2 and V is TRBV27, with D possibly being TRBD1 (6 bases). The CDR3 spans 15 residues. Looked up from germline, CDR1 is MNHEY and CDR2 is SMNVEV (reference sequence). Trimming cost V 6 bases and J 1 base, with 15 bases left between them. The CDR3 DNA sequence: TGTGCCAGCAGCCAAGGGGACACGCTTAACTATGGCTACACCTTC. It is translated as CASSQGDTLNYGYTF.

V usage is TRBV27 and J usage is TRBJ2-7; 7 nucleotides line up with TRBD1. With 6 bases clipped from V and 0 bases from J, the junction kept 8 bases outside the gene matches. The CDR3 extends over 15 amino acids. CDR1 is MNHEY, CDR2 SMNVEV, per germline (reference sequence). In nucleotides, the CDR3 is TGTGCCAGCAGAGTGGGACAGTCGAGCTCCTACGAGCAGTACTTC. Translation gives CASRVGQSSSYEQYF.

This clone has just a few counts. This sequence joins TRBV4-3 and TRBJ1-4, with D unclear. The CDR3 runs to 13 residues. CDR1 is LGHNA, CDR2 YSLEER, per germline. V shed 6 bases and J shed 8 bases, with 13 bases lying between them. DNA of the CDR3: TGCGCCAGCAGTCCCGGGGTTACAGAAAAACTGTTTTTT. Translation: CASSPGVTEKLFF.

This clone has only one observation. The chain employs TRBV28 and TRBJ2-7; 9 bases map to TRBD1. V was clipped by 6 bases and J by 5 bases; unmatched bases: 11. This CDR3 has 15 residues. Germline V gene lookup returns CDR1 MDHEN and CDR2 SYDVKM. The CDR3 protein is CASRDTGGPFHEQYF. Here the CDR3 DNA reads TGTGCCAGCAGAGACACAGGGGGCCCTTTTCACGAGCAGTACTTC.

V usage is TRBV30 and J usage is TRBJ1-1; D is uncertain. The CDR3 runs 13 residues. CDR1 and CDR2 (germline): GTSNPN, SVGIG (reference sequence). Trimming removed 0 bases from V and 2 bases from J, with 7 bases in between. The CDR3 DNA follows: TGTGCCTGGAGTGTACAGAGTAACACTGAAGCTTTCTTT. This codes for CAWSVQSNTEAFF.

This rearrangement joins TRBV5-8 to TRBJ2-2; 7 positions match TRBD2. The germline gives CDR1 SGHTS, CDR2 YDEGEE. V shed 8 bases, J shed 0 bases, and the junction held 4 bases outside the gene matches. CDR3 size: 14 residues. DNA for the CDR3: TGTGCCAGATCAGCGGGACCGAACACCGGGGAGCTGTTTTTT. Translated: CARSAGPNTGELFF.

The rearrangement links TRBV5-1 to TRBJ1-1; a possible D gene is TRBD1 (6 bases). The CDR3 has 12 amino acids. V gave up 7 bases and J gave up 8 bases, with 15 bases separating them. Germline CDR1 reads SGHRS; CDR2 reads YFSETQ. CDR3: CASSELGTEAFF. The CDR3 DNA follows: TGCGCCAGCTCGGAACTAGGGACAGAAGCTTTCTTT.

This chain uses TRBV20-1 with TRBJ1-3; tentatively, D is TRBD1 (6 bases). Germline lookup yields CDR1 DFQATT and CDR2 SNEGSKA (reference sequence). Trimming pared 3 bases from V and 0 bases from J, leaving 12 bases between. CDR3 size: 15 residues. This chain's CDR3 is CSASPADSSGNTIYF. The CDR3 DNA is TGCAGTGCTAGTCCCGCGGACAGCTCTGGAAACACCATATATTTT.

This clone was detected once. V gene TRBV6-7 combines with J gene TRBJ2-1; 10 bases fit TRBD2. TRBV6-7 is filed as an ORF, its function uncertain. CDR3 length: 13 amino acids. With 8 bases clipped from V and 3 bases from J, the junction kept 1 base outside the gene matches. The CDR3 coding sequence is TGTGCCAGCTGGACTAGCGGCTACAATGAGCAGTTCTTC. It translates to CASWTSGYNEQFF.

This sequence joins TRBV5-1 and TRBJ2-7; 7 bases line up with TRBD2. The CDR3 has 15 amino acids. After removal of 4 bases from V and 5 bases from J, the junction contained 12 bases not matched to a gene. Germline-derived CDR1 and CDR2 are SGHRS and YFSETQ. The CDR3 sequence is CASSPWRGGSHEQYF. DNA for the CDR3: TGCGCCAGCAGCCCCTGGCGGGGAGGGTCCCACGAGCAGTACTTC.

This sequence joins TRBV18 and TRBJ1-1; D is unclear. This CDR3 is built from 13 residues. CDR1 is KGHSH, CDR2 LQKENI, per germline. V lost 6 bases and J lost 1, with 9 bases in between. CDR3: CASSFGENTEAFF. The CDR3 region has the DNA TGTGCCAGCTCTTTCGGGGAGAACACTGAAGCTTTCTTT.

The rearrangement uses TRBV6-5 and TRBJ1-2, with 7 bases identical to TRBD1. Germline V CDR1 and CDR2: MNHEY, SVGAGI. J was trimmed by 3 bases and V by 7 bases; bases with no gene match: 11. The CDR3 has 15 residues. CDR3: CASTTISGTDYGYTF. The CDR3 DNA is TGTGCCAGCACCACAATCTCCGGGACAGACTATGGCTACACCTTC.